This passage covers 9 T cell receptor beta chains from one sample sequenced in a study of PD-1 blockade in classical Hodgkin lymphoma. Sample time point: cycle 4 day 1 (C4D1), after 5 to 7 weeks of nivolumab. Brentuximab vedotin exposure varied among the patients, all of whom had relapsed after autologous stem cell transplantation. The repertoire was sequenced with immunoSEQ multiplex PCR; TCRdb's copy has only in-frame clones and lacks some. The table lists fewer than 100,000 clones, about 92% of them singletons. The sample consisted of peripheral blood mononuclear cells (PBMCs), taken before the fourth cycle of nivolumab. These TCRs come from a human donor with classical Hodgkin lymphoma.

This clone appeared once. The V call is TRBV10-2, the J call TRBJ1-1; TRBD1 matches at 8 bases. Germline V gene sequence: CDR1 WSHSY, CDR2 SAAADI. V lost 7 bases, J lost 7 bases, and 11 bases stayed unmatched. The CDR3 totals 14 residues. This CDR3 reads CASKEDRVSREAFF. CDR3 sequence (DNA): TGCGCCAGCAAAGAGGACAGGGTATCGCGTGAAGCTTTCTTT.

In the case of this clone: In the same sample, other DNA sequences code for this CDR3. The rearrangement uses TRBV5-1 and TRBJ2-3; 10 positions match TRBD1. The CDR3 contains 15 residues. V was pared by 4 bases and J by 3 bases, with 5 bases of the junction left unmatched. Germline CDR1 and CDR2: SGHRS and YFSETQ. As DNA, the CDR3 is TGCGCCAGCAGCCTGGGACAGGGGCGAACAGATACGCAGTATTTT. Translation: CASSLGQGRTDTQYF.

This clone was seen a few times. The rearrangement uses TRBV5-1 and TRBJ2-2, with TRBD1 matching over 8 bases. CDR3 length: 14 amino acids. With V trimmed by 4 bases and J by 3 bases, 2 bases remained unmatched. Looked up from germline, CDR1 is SGHRS and CDR2 is YFSETQ. The CDR3, as DNA: TGCGCCAGCAGCCTGACAGGGGACACCGGGGAGCTGTTTTTT. This codes for CASSLTGDTGELFF.

V usage is TRBV28 and J usage is TRBJ1-1; the D is unclear. Germline V CDR1 and CDR2: MDHEN, SYDVKM. V was pared by 1 base and J by 1 base, with 7 bases between. There are 14 residues in the CDR3. The CDR3 region is CASSLSAGNTEAFF. The CDR3 DNA sequence: TGTGCCAGCAGTTTATCCGCAGGGAACACTGAAGCTTTCTTT.

V is TRBV6-5 and J is TRBJ1-3; TRBD1 matches at 7 bases. Germline V CDR1 and CDR2: MNHEY, SVGAGI. Trimming cost V 6 bases and J 1 base; bases outside gene matches: 6. The CDR3 is made up of 15 amino acids. The CDR3 DNA reads as TGTGCCAGCAGCCGAGGGGGCACGTCTGGAAACACCATATATTTT. It is translated as CASSRGGTSGNTIYF.

The chain recombines TRBV27 with TRBJ2-3, with a weak D call TRBD1 (6 bases). Trimming pared 0 bases from V and 9 bases from J, leaving 19 bases between. CDR3 length: 16 amino acids. CDR1 MNHEY and CDR2 SMNVEV come from the germline V gene (reference sequence). CDR3 loop: CASSLSAGVRFGTQYF. CDR3 nucleotide sequence: TGTGCCAGCAGTTTATCGGCAGGGGTACGGTTCGGCACGCAGTATTTT.

This sequence joins TRBV19 and TRBJ2-3, with 12 nucleotides matching TRBD2. V was pared by 5 bases and J by 2 bases, with 8 bases of the junction left unmatched. This CDR3 has 17 residues. CDR1 is LNHDA and CDR2 is SQIVND in the germline V gene (reference sequence). CDR3 coding DNA: TGTGCCAGTAGTCAACTAGCGGGAGGCAAACACACAGATACGCAGTATTTT. Translation: CASSQLAGGKHTDTQYF.

V usage is TRBV12-5 and J usage is TRBJ1-5; 9 positions match TRBD1. This CDR3 is built from 15 residues. Germline CDR1 and CDR2: LGHNT and FRNRAP. The V gene end was trimmed by 5 bases and the J gene end by 6 bases; junction bases not matched to a gene: 8. In nucleotides, the CDR3 is TGTGCTAGTGGTCCACCGGGACAGGGAGGTCAGCCCCAGCATTTT. Amino acid sequence: CASGPPGQGGQPQHF.

Only a few counts were recorded for this clone. The chain employs TRBV5-6 and TRBJ1-2; 8 bases are shared with TRBD1. V lost 4 bases and J lost 4; bases outside the gene matches: 3. Germline V gene data show CDR1 as SGHDT and CDR2 as YYEEEE. The CDR3 totals 13 residues. The CDR3 loop reads CASSPDRAYGYTF. For the CDR3, the DNA is TGTGCCAGCAGCCCGGACAGGGCCTATGGCTACACCTTC. The full variable domain, its missing parts supplied by reference TRBV5-6 and TRBJ1-2, is DAGVTQSPTHLIKTRGQQVTLRCSPKSGHDTVSWYQQALGQGPQFIFQYYEEEERQRGNFPDRFSGHQFPNYSSELNVNALLLGDSALYLCASSPDRAYGYTFGSGTRLTVV.